The entry below describes one T cell receptor (beta chain). Several immunoSEQ plates held equal portions of the genomic DNA taken from each subset. Using immunoSEQ multiplex PCR, the repertoire was profiled, and TCRdb retains in-frame clones only, with some absent. The sample carries about 2.4 million clones, more than 80% recorded once. The data were taken from a study of shared clonotypes between healthy human individuals. Germline values: CDR1 SGHRS, CDR2 YFSETQ. V lost 7 bases, J lost 1 base, and 15 bases lay in between. The CDR3 is made up of 16 amino acids. Sequenced input: naive CD4+ T cells sorted from blood. Subset in this sample: CD45RA+ positively selected. This receptor was obtained from a man between 18 and 35 years old in good health. The V and J genes are TRBV5-1 and TRBJ2-6; D uncertain. The CDR3 is CASDPLGSSGANVLTF. Written as DNA, the CDR3 is TGCGCCAGCGACCCGCTCGGGTCGTCTGGGGCCAACGTCCTGACTTTC.